This T cell receptor beta chain derives from a study of shared clonotypes between healthy human individuals. Study-wide background: Per donor, CD8 memory used one plate, CD8 naive used two, CD4 memory used three and CD4 naive used three.

Sequenced by immunoSEQ multiplex PCR; TCRdb stores in-frame clones only, minus some. The table has about 2,100,000 clones, more than 85% seen once; the top ten hold 1.5% to 2%. Notes on the study in general: Clonotypes which were not shared had lower generation probabilities than clonotypes that all four donors shared.

This clone was seen just once. The antigen is undetermined. Germline V gene lookup returns CDR1 SGHRS and CDR2 YFSETQ. This CDR3 has 18 residues. J lost 2 bases, V lost 1 base, and 7 bases had no gene match. Positively selected for CCR7, the CD45RO-negative cells used as naive CD8 cells excluded terminally differentiated effector memory CD45RA+ cells. Input material: naive CD8+ T cells from PBMCs. This chain connects TRBV5-1 to TRBJ2-1; 12 bases are a match to TRBD2. The clonotype comes from a man aged 18-30 years in good health. Some clones in this sample may be carry-over from other donors' samples. This CDR3 is CASSLTRTSGMAYNEQFF. In DNA form, the CDR3 reads TGCGCCAGCAGCTTGACGCGGACTAGCGGGATGGCCTACAATGAGCAGTTCTTC.